The 5 T cell receptor beta chains presented below share a single source sample, sequenced in a study of CD8 T cells in Susac syndrome. Reverse transcription of roughly 0.5 to 1 ug RNA was performed with random hexamers. TCRdb analysed the immunoSEQ multiplex PCR reads with MiXCR anew, one entry per CDR3 protein. The table records about 200,000 distinct CDR3 sequences, 95% of them present only once. The sequenced material came from CD4+ T cells from PBMCs. These receptors originate from a human donor in good health.

V gene TRBV7-3 combines with J gene TRBJ2-7, with D possibly called TRBD1 or TRBD2 (5 bases each). This CDR3 is 16 amino acids long. Between the trimmed V and J ends, which lost 5 bases and 1 base, there was a span of 18 bases. Germline V gene lookup returns CDR1 SGHTA and CDR2 FQGTGA. In DNA form, the CDR3 reads TGTGCCAGCAGCCTTCCCAGCCGGGGCCCTTCCTACGAGCAGTACGTC. Its protein product is CASSLPSRGPSYEQYV.

This rearrangement joins TRBV27 to TRBJ1-4; weak D call: TRBD1 (6 bases). The V gene lost 8 bases and the J gene lost 4 bases, with 11 bases spanning the gap. Germline V CDR1 and CDR2: MNHEY, SMNVEV (reference sequence). This CDR3 has 13 residues. The DNA for the CDR3 is TGTGCCAGCCGACAGGTCAATAATGAAAAACTGTTTTTT. This encodes CASRQVNNEKLFF.

This clonotype was detected once. The chain is built from TRBV29-1 and TRBJ2-3; tentatively, D is TRBD1 (7 bases). V was pared by 3 bases and J by 7 bases, with 20 bases between. The germline CDR1 and CDR2 sequences are SQVTM and ANQGSEA. The CDR3 is 15 amino acids. CDR3 nucleotides: TGCAGCGTTGACCGACCCGGCAGGGGGAGGAATACGCAGTATTTT. Translation: CSVDRPGRGRNTQYF.

The chain combines TRBV20-1 with TRBJ2-3; a weak D match, TRBD1 (5 bases). Germline V gene data show CDR1 as DFQATT and CDR2 as SNEGSKA (reference sequence). Trimming removed 3 bases at V and 3 bases at J, with 13 bases between. The CDR3 has 14 amino acids. CDR3 coding DNA: TGCAGTGCTAGCGACCTCAAGGGGACAGATACGCAGTATTTT. It yields the protein CSASDLKGTDTQYF.

The V and J genes are TRBV18 and TRBJ1-1; D might be TRBD1 (5 bases). CDR1 and CDR2 (germline): KGHSH, LQKENI. There are 13 residues in the CDR3. Trimming took off 6 bases at V and 7 bases at J, with 15 bases between the two ends. The CDR3, as DNA: TGTGCCAGCTCTCCCACTTCGGGGGATGAAGCTTTCTTT. It yields the protein CASSPTSGDEAFF.